This T cell receptor (beta chain) was documented in a study of CD8+ T cells in alopecia areata. Study information: Treatment with tofacitinib (6 to 18 months) was followed by 6 months off drug. Regarding the study as a whole: Possibly as an HLA-related effect, TCR sharing across patients appeared less clear than in mice.

Germline CDR1 and CDR2: GTSNPN and SVGIG (reference sequence). V was trimmed by 7 bases and J by 4 bases, leaving 8 bases between them. This CDR3 contains 12 residues. Remarks on this clone: Antigen specificity is unknown.

Both CD4+ and CD8+ T cells were separated by sorting PBMCs. RNA, once extracted, was reverse transcribed into cDNA for use as the sequencing template. The data were produced by immunoSEQ multiplex PCR, yet TCRdb's version contains in-frame clones alone and is incomplete. This table holds some 130,000 clones, about 50% found once. The sequence came from a human donor with alopecia areata. The sequencing here drew on CD8+ T cells sorted from blood, taken at week 0. V and J are TRBV30 and TRBJ1-6; perhaps TRBD1 as D (5 bases). CDR3 DNA sequence: TGTGCCTCGACAGTTTATAATTCACCCCTCCACTTT. Its protein product is CASTVYNSPLHF.